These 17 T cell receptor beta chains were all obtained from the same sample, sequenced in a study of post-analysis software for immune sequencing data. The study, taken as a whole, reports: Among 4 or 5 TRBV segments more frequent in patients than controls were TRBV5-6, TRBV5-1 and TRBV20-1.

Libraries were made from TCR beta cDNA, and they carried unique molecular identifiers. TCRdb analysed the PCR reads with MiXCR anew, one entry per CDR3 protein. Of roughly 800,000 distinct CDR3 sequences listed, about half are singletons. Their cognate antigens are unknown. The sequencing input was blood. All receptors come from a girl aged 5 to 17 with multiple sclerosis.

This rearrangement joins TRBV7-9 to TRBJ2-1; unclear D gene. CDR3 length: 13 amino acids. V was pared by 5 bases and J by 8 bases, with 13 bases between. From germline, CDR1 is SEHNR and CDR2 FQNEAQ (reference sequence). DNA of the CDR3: TGTGCCAGCAGCCCTCAACTATCGGATGAGCAGTTCTTC. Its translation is CASSPQLSDEQFF.

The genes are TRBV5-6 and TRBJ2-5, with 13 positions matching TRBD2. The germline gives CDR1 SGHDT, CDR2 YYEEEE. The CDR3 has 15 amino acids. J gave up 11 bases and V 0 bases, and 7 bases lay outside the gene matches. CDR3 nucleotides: TGTGCCAGCAGCTTGGTGACTAGCGGGAGGAAGGAGCAGTACTTC. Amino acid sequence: CASSLVTSGRKEQYF. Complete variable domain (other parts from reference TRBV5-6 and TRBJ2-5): DAGVTQSPTHLIKTRGQQVTLRCSPKSGHDTVSWYQQALGQGPQFIFQYYEEEERQRGNFPDRFSGHQFPNYSSELNVNALLLGDSALYLCASSLVTSGRKEQYFGPGTRLLVL.

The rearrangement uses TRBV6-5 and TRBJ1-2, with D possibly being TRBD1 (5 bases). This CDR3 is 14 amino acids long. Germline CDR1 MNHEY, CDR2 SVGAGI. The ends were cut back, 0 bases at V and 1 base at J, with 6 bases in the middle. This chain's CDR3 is CASSYSGGNYGYTF. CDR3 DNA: TGTGCCAGCAGTTACTCGGGGGGTAACTATGGCTACACCTTC.

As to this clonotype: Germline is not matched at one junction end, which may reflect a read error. CDR3 sequence: CATSRAGGVPYERYF. CDR3 DNA: TGTGCCACCAGCAGAGCCGGTGGGGTGCCCTACGAGCGGTACTTC. The chain recombines TRBV15 with TRBJ2-7; no definite D call. This CDR3 contains 15 residues. CDR1 and CDR2 (germline): LNHNV, YYDKDF (reference sequence).

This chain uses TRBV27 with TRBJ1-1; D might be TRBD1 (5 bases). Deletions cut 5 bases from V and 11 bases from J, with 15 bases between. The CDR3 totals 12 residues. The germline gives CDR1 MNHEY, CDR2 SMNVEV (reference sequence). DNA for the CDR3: TGTGCCAGCAGTCTGTCGGGGCGCCGGGCTTTCTTT. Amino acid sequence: CASSLSGRRAFF.

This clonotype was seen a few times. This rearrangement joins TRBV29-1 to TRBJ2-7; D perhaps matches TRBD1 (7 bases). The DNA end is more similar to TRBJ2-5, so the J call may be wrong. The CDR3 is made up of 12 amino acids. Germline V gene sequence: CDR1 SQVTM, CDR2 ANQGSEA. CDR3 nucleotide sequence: TGCAGCGTCCATTCAGGGGGGGAGACCCAGTACTTC. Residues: CSVHSGGETQYF.

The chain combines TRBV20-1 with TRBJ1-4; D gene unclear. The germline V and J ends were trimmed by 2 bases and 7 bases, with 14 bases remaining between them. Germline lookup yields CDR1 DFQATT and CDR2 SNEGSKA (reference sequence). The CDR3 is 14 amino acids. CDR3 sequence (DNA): TGCAGTGCTAGATGGGCTCTTGATGGTGAAAAACTGTTTTTT. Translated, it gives CSARWALDGEKLFF.

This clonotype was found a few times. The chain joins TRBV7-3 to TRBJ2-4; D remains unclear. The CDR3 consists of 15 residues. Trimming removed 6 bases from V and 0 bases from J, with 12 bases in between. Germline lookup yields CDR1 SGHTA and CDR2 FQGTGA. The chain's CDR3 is CASSPDGLAKNIQYF. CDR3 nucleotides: TGTGCCAGCAGTCCCGACGGGCTAGCCAAAAACATTCAGTACTTC.

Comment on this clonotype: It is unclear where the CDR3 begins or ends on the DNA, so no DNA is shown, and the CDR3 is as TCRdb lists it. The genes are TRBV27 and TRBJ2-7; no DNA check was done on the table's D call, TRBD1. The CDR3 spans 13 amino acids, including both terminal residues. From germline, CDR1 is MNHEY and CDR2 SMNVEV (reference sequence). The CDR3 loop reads CASSSGPAYEQYF.

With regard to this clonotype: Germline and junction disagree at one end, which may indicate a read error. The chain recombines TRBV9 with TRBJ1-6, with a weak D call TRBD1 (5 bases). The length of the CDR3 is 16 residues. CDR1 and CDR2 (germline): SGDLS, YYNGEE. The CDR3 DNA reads TGTGCCAGCACCTGGGAGGGGAAAGTGGACAATTCGCCCCTCCACTTT. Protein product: CASTWEGKVDNSPLHF.

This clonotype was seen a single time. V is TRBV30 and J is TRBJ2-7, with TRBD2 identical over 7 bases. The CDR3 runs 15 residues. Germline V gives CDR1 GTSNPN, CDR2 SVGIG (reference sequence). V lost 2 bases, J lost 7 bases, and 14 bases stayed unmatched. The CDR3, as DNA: TGTGCCTGGAGTAGAGGTCTAGCGGCCTACAATGAGCAGTACTTC. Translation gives CAWSRGLAAYNEQYF.

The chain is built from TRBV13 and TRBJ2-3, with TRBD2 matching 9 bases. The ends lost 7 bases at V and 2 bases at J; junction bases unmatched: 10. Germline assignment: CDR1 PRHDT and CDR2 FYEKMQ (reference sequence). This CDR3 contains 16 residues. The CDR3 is CASTQLAGLHTDTQYF. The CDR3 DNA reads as TGTGCCAGCACCCAACTAGCGGGTCTCCACACAGATACGCAGTATTTT.

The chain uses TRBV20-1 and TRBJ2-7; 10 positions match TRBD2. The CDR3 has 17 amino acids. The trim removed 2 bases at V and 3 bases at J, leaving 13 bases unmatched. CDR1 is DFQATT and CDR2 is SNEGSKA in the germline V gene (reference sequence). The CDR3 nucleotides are TGCAGTGCTAGAATCCTAGCGGGAGAGGGGACGCTCTACGAGCAGTACTTC. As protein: CSARILAGEGTLYEQYF.

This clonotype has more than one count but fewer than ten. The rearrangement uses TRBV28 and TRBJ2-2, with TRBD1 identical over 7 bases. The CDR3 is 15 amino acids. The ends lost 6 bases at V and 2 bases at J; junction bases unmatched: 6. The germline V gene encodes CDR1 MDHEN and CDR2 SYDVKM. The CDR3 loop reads CASRMGTANTGELFF. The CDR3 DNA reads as TGTGCCAGCAGGATGGGGACAGCTAACACCGGGGAGCTGTTTTTT.

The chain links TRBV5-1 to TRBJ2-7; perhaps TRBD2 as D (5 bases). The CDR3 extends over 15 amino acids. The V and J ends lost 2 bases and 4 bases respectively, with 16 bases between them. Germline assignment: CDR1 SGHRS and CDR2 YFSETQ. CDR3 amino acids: CASSFEPAGEYEQYF. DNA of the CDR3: TGCGCCAGCAGCTTCGAACCTGCGGGCGAATACGAGCAGTACTTC.

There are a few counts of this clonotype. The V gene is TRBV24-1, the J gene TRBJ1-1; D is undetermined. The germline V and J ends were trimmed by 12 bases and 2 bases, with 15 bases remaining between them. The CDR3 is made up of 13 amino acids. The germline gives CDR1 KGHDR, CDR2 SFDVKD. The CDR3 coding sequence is TGTGCCTCTCCCCAGGCGGAAAACACTGAAGCTTTCTTT. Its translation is CASPQAENTEAFF.

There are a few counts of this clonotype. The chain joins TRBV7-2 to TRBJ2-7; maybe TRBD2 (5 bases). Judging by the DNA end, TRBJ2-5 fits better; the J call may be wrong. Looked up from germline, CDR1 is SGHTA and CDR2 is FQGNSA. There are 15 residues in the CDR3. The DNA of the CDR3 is TGTGCCAGCAGCTTTATTGCGGGTGTCCAAGAGACCCAGTACTTC. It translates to CASSFIAGVQETQYF.